Presented here are 11 T cell receptor beta chains from one specimen sequenced in a study of blood T cell repertoires in COVID-19. TCRdb keeps only in-frame clones here, not all; method: immunoSEQ multiplex PCR. The profile shows some 250,000 clones, 81% of them singletons. Sequences were obtained from peripheral blood. These receptors originate from a woman aged 80 or older with acute or convalescent COVID-19.

This clone was detected a few times. Other DNA sequences in this sample translate to the same CDR3. The rearrangement uses TRBV14 and TRBJ2-3; 8 bases map to TRBD2. V was clipped by 4 bases and J by 0 bases; unmatched bases: 9. The CDR3 sequence is 17 residues long. CDR1 is SGHDN, CDR2 FVKESK, per germline. The CDR3 nucleotides read TGTGCCAGCAGCCCCTTTTCCGGCGGGGGGAGCACAGATACGCAGTATTTT. Its translation: CASSPFSGGGSTDTQYF.

This chain uses TRBV9 with TRBJ2-7, with 7 bases fitting TRBD1. The CDR3 length is 14 residues. V lost 4 bases, J lost 7 bases, and 11 bases stayed unmatched. Germline CDR1 reads SGDLS; CDR2 reads YYNGEE. This CDR3 reads CASSTVQGFREQYF. CDR3 bases: TGTGCCAGCAGCACCGTACAGGGGTTTCGGGAGCAGTACTTC.

V and J are TRBV5-1 and TRBJ2-3, with D perhaps matching TRBD2 (6 bases). The germline CDR1 and CDR2 sequences are SGHRS and YFSETQ. CDR3 size: 16 residues. The V gene lost 1 base and the J gene lost 1 base, with 13 bases spanning the gap. The CDR3 region has the DNA TGCGCCAGCAGCTTGTTTTTGGGGACTCGCACAGATACGCAGTATTTT. Translated: CASSLFLGTRTDTQYF.

This sequence joins TRBV11-2 and TRBJ1-5, with unresolved D. Trimming cost V 1 base and J 0 bases, with 7 bases left between them. The CDR3 sequence is 15 residues long. Germline loops: CDR1 SGHAT, CDR2 FQNNGV. In DNA, the CDR3 is TGTGCCAGCAGCTTAGGCGGGTATAGCAATCAGCCCCAGCATTTT. It yields the protein CASSLGGYSNQPQHF.

This rearrangement joins TRBV21-1 to TRBJ1-1; TRBD1 is the table's D call and was not checked against the DNA. TRBV21-1 is flagged as a pseudogene. The CDR3 loop spans 17 amino acids. The CDR3 region has the DNA TGTGCCAGCAGCAACTCTCCGGGACAGGGAGTTAACACTGAAGCTTTCTTT. Amino acids: CASSNSPGQGVNTEAFF.

CDR3: CATSGPGRADTQYF. The CDR3 DNA reads TGTGCCACCAGTGGTCCGGGGAGGGCAGATACGCAGTATTTT. The chain carries TRBV24-1 and TRBJ2-3, with 7 bases matching TRBD2. Germline V gene sequence: CDR1 KGHDR, CDR2 SFDVKD. The V gene end was trimmed by 5 bases and the J gene end by 4 bases; junction bases not matched to a gene: 5. CDR3 length: 14 residues.

The chain combines TRBV27 with TRBJ2-7; 11 bases are a match to TRBD1. The CDR3 has 14 amino acids. Germline CDR1 is MNHEY and CDR2 is SMNVEV (reference sequence). V was pared by 6 bases and J by 3 bases, with 4 bases of the junction left unmatched. CDR3 loop: CASRRTGGLYEQYF. The CDR3 DNA follows: TGTGCCAGCAGGCGGACAGGGGGCCTCTACGAGCAGTACTTC.

The chain is built from TRBV6-5 and TRBJ2-7; 7 bases match TRBD1. This CDR3 is built from 15 residues. The V segment lost 7 bases and the J segment 2 bases; nucleotides outside the gene matches: 11. The V gene's germline CDR1 is MNHEY and CDR2 SVGAGI. The CDR3 nucleotides are TGTGCCAGCATTTTAACCCCCGGGACAGCCTACGAGCAGTACTTC. It yields the protein CASILTPGTAYEQYF.

The chain joins TRBV6-5 to TRBJ1-2, with 9 positions matching TRBD1. This CDR3 contains 12 residues. J was trimmed by 7 bases and V by 9 bases; bases with no gene match: 6. Germline V gene sequence: CDR1 MNHEY, CDR2 SVGAGI. CDR3 sequence reads: CASRTGESGYTF. The CDR3 DNA follows: TGTGCCAGTAGGACAGGGGAGAGTGGCTACACCTTC.

The V gene is TRBV27, the J gene TRBJ2-3; weak D call: TRBD2 (5 bases). Germline-derived CDR1 and CDR2 are MNHEY and SMNVEV (reference sequence). The germline V and J ends were trimmed by 2 bases and 6 bases, with 24 bases remaining between them. CDR3 length: 18 residues. The CDR3 spells CASSLDISTGVVHDTQYF. CDR3 nucleotide sequence: TGTGCCAGCAGTTTAGATATCTCCACCGGGGTGGTACACGATACGCAGTATTTT.

This chain connects TRBV6-5 to TRBJ2-3; D is undetermined. This CDR3 spans 13 amino acids. The V end lost 6 bases, the J end lost 3 bases, and 10 bases lay between the germline ends. Per germline, CDR1 MNHEY and CDR2 SVGAGI. The CDR3 DNA reads as TGTGCCAGCAGGTCTAGTTGGACAGATACGCAGTATTTT. Protein: CASRSSWTDTQYF.